A single sample is the source of the 10 T cell receptor beta chains below, sequenced in a study of blood T cell repertoires in COVID-19. Produced via immunoSEQ multiplex PCR; TCRdb's table is partial and in-frame only. The sample carries some 150,000 clones, 84% recorded once. Sequenced input: peripheral blood. The receptors derive from a man in his forties who had recovered from COVID-19.

The chain couples TRBV5-4 to TRBJ1-1, with D uncertain. Germline V gives CDR1 SGHNT, CDR2 YYREEE (reference sequence). V lost 5 bases, J lost 3 bases, and 14 bases lay in between. The CDR3 runs 14 residues. CDR3 loop: CASRAGERDTEAFF. The CDR3 DNA follows: TGTGCCAGCAGGGCCGGGGAGAGGGACACTGAAGCTTTCTTT.

The chain uses TRBV29-1 and TRBJ2-1; tentative D call: TRBD2 (5 bases). The CDR3 is 14 amino acids. Trimming removed 3 bases from V and 0 bases from J, with 9 bases in between. Per germline, CDR1 SQVTM and CDR2 ANQGSEA. CDR3 in amino acids: CSVETGSSYNEQFF. The DNA of the CDR3 is TGCAGCGTTGAGACGGGGAGCTCCTACAATGAGCAGTTCTTC.

The chain couples TRBV5-4 to TRBJ1-2; TRBD1 might be the D (5 bases). The ends were cut back, 5 bases at V and 1 base at J, with 15 bases in the middle. Germline-derived CDR1 and CDR2 are SGHNT and YYREEE (reference sequence). The CDR3 has 15 residues. The CDR3 DNA is TGTGCCAGCAGGAGTTGGGGGGAGGGTAACTATGGCTACACCTTC. Amino acid sequence: CASRSWGEGNYGYTF.

This chain connects TRBV6-1 to TRBJ2-1; 10 nucleotides line up with TRBD2. The V and J ends lost 3 bases and 6 bases, in that order; junction bases with no gene match: 5. CDR1 is MNHNS, CDR2 SASEGT, per germline. This CDR3 contains 15 residues. CDR3: CASSELAGALNEQFF. CDR3 nucleotide sequence: TGTGCCAGCAGTGAGCTAGCGGGGGCCCTCAATGAGCAGTTCTTC.

This chain uses TRBV30 with TRBJ1-1; 10 positions agree with TRBD1. Germline V lookup: CDR1 GTSNPN, CDR2 SVGIG (reference sequence). With 2 bases clipped from V and 4 bases from J, the junction kept 13 bases outside the gene matches. This CDR3 has 17 residues. The CDR3: CAWSIFWDRGAPTEAFF. The CDR3 coding sequence is TGTGCCTGGAGTATTTTTTGGGACAGGGGCGCCCCCACTGAAGCTTTCTTT. The full variable domain, in which reference TRBV30 and TRBJ1-1 provide the parts outside the CDR3, is SQTIHQWPATLVQPVGSPLSLECTVEGTSNPNLYWYRQAAGRGLQLLFYSVGIGQISSEVPQNLSASRPQDRQFILSSKKLLLSDSGFYLCAWSIFWDRGAPTEAFFGQGTRLTVV.

The V call is TRBV12-5, the J call TRBJ2-7, with a weak D call TRBD1 (5 bases). This CDR3 is 14 amino acids long. Trimming left V 7 bases short and J 2 bases short, with 15 bases between. Germline V gene sequence: CDR1 LGHNT, CDR2 FRNRAP. The CDR3 region has the DNA TGTGCTAGTGCAGGGTCGGCAGAAGCCTACGAGCAGTACTTC. As protein: CASAGSAEAYEQYF.

The rearrangement joins TRBV4-2 to TRBJ2-4, with TRBD1 matching 7 bases. Germline-derived CDR1 and CDR2 are LGHNA and YNFKEQ. This CDR3 has 14 residues. Trimming took 0 bases from V and 9 from J; bases not matched to a gene: 5. This CDR3 is CASSQETGFSIQYF. CDR3 DNA sequence: TGTGCCAGCAGCCAAGAGACAGGGTTTAGCATTCAGTACTTC.

CDR3 sequence reads: CASSLGRGRIYGYTF. As DNA, the CDR3 is TGTGCCAGCAGTTTAGGCAGGGGGCGGATCTATGGCTACACCTTC. The chain couples TRBV28 to TRBJ1-2; 8 bases line up with TRBD1. This CDR3 contains 15 residues. Looked up from germline, CDR1 is MDHEN and CDR2 is SYDVKM. V trimming: 2 bases; J trimming: 4 bases; junction bases outside the gene matches: 6.

This clone was detected a few times. The chain recombines TRBV5-4 with TRBJ2-7, with 12 bases aligning to TRBD1. The CDR3 contains 17 residues. CDR1 is SGHNT and CDR2 is YYREEE in the germline V gene (reference sequence). J was trimmed by 3 bases and V by 9 bases; bases with no gene match: 16. DNA for the CDR3: TGTGCCACCTCTCCCGGGACAGGGGGCCCTCATCACTACGAGCAGTACTTC. It specifies CATSPGTGGPHHYEQYF.

This clone appeared once. This may come from a read error, since a much larger clone is one base off. This rearrangement joins TRBV28 to TRBJ1-2, with D perhaps TRBD1 (5 bases). The CDR3 runs 13 residues. The germline V and J ends were trimmed by 10 bases and 4 bases, with 16 bases remaining between them. Germline assignment: CDR1 MDHEN and CDR2 SYDVKM. CDR3 DNA: TGTGCCACCACCGGGGGGGGGATCTATGGCTACACCTTC. It encodes CATTGGGIYGYTF.